In its sample, the clone carrying this T cell receptor (beta chain) was seen once. The germline gives CDR1 MDHEN, CDR2 SYDVKM. J gave up 1 base and V 6 bases, and 11 bases lay outside the gene matches. The CDR3 consists of 18 residues. These data are taken from a study of cytomegalovirus exposure and HLA in healthy donors. PCR involved 60 Vbeta and 13 Jbeta primers. The assay was immunoSEQ multiplex PCR, and TCRdb's table has in-frame clones only and misses some. This table holds around 70,000 clones, under 80% found once. Specimen: PBMCs. This clonotype was obtained from a male donor in good health and CMV-seropositive. The chain has TRBV28 and TRBJ2-1; 11 bases line up with TRBD1. The DNA for the CDR3 is TGTGCCAGCAGAAGAGGACAGGGGGCATCTACGTCCTACAATGAGCAGTTCTTC. This translates into CASRRGQGASTSYNEQFF.